A selection of T cell receptor beta chains follows, all from one sample in a study of beta chain features in type 1 diabetes. The table came from immunoSEQ multiplex PCR; TCRdb's copy has only in-frame clones and leaves some out. The table records approximately 380,000 clones, around 15% of them present only once. The specimen was naive CD4+ T cells from blood. These TCRs come from a woman aged 18-29 years in good health. Each CDR3 is given with its conserved first and last residue. A D gene is named only where the DNA matches it firmly. Not every row has a clone size; where given, it reads once, few, many or a size class.

J | size | length | V | D | DNA | CDR3
TRBJ2-1 | - | 14 | TRBV11-3 | - | TGTGCCAGCAGCTCCTCGACATTTTACAATGAGCAGTTCTTC | CASSSSTFYNEQFF
TRBJ2-7 | - | 15 | TRBV29-1 | - | TGCAGCGTCCGTAAAGGACTCCTGAGCTCCTACGAGCAGTACTTC | CSVRKGLLSSYEQYF
TRBJ2-5 | - | 17 | TRBV7-2 | TRBD2 | TGTGCCAGCAGCTTAGATCGCAGCGGGAGGGCCGTGGAGACCCAGTACTTC | CASSLDRSGRAVETQYF
TRBJ2-2 | few | 13 | TRBV5-4 | - | TGTGCCAGCAGCTTAGGGGGAGCCGGGGAGCTGTTTTTT | CASSLGGAGELFF
TRBJ2-7 | few | 14 | TRBV2 | TRBD2 | TGTGCCAGCAGCCAGCGGGAGGGCCTCTACGAGCAGTACTTC | CASSQREGLYEQYF
TRBJ1-1 | - | 14 | TRBV30 | - | TGTGCCTGGAGTGTATTGGTGAGAAACACTGAAGCTTTCTTT | CAWSVLVRNTEAFF
TRBJ1-2 | - | 12 | TRBV11-2 | - | TGTGCCAGCAGCTTTGGCAACTATGGCTACACCTTC | CASSFGNYGYTF
TRBJ2-1 | few | 14 | TRBV5-1 | TRBD2 | TGCGCCAGCATGAGCGGGAGCTCCTACAATGAGCAGTTCTTC | CASMSGSSYNEQFF
TRBJ2-2 | few | 14 | TRBV29-1 | - | TGCAGCGTTGAGGCAGGGCCGGGCACCGGGGAGCTGTTTTTT | CSVEAGPGTGELFF
TRBJ2-2 | few | 13 | TRBV4-2 | - | TGTGCCAGCGGGGAGGACGGGCCCGGGGAGCTGTTTTTT | CASGEDGPGELFF
TRBJ1-1 | - | 13 | TRBV7-8 | - | TGTGCCAGCAGCACTAGTGCGGGGCGTGAAGCTTTCTTT | CASSTSAGREAFF
TRBJ2-7 | few | 13 | TRBV29-1 | TRBD2 | TGCAGCGTCGGGACTAGCGGTTTCTACGAGCAGTACTTC | CSVGTSGFYEQYF
TRBJ2-7 | - | 14 | TRBV6-1 | TRBD1 | TGTGCCAGCAGTACAGGGGATCAGTCCTACGAGCAGTACTTC | CASSTGDQSYEQYF
TRBJ2-5 | - | 14 | TRBV5-1 | - | TGCGCCAGCAGCTTGGTCAGTACCCAAGAGACCCAGTACTTC | CASSLVSTQETQYF
TRBJ1-5 | - | 13 | TRBV30 | - | TGTGCCTGGAGTGGGACAGGCAATCAGCCCCAGCATTTT | CAWSGTGNQPQHF
TRBJ1-1 | - | 15 | TRBV5-1 | - | TGCGCCAGCAGCCAAATCCCAGGGGAGAACACTGAAGCTTTCTTT | CASSQIPGENTEAFF
TRBJ2-5 | few | 18 | TRBV27 | TRBD2 | TGTGCCAGCAGTCCACCCCGAATGATGAGCGGGGCCCAAGAGACCCAGTACTTC | CASSPPRMMSGAQETQYF
TRBJ1-2 | - | 12 | TRBV28 | - | TGTGCCAGCAGTTTAGCAGGGTATGGCTACACCTTC | CASSLAGYGYTF
TRBJ2-3 | - | 16 | TRBV4-3 | TRBD2 | TGCGCCAGCAGCCAAGTTTCGGGGGGGACCACAGATACGCAGTATTTT | CASSQVSGGTTDTQYF
TRBJ2-7 | few | 14 | TRBV7-9 | TRBD2 | TGTGCCAGCAGCCCCCTAGCGGGAGGTTACGAGCAGTACTTC | CASSPLAGGYEQYF
TRBJ2-5 | - | 14 | TRBV30 | - | TGTGCCTGGAGTGCCGTCAGGGCCCTTGGGACCCAGTACTTC | CAWSAVRALGTQYF
TRBJ2-1 | - | 13 | TRBV28 | TRBD1 | TGTGCCAGCAGGCCTACAGGGGGGAAAGAGCAGTTCTTC | CASRPTGGKEQFF
TRBJ2-1 | - | 18 | TRBV12-5 | TRBD2 | TGTGCTAGTGGTTTGGTCGGGCTAGCGGGACCTTCCTACAATGAGCAGTTCTTC | CASGLVGLAGPSYNEQFF
TRBJ2-4 | - | 13 | TRBV5-1 | - | TGCGCCAGCAGCCCGGGGACTCCGGGGGTTCAGTACTTC | CASSPGTPGVQYF
TRBJ2-3 | few | 18 | TRBV21-1 | - | TGTGCCAGCAGCAAAGAAAATGACAGGGGGATTAGTGGAGATACGCAGTATTTT | CASSKENDRGISGDTQYF
TRBJ1-5 | few | 15 | TRBV7-2 | TRBD1 | TGTGCCAGCAGCCTCCGCAGGGGGCCAAATCAGCCCCAGCATTTT | CASSLRRGPNQPQHF
TRBJ2-6 | few | 15 | TRBV5-1 | - | TGCGCCAGCAGCTTAGACAGCTCTGGGGCCAACGTCCTGACTTTC | CASSLDSSGANVLTF
TRBJ2-5 | few | 14 | TRBV7-2 | - | TGTGCCAGCAGCGTAGGACAGACCGAAGAGACCCAGTACTTC | CASSVGQTEETQYF
TRBJ2-2 | - | 15 | TRBV30 | - | TGTGCCTGGATTTCGATACAGGGTAACACCGGGGAGCTGTTTTTT | CAWISIQGNTGELFF
TRBJ1-5 | few | 18 | TRBV18 | TRBD1 | TGTGCCAGCTCACCACCGAAACAGGGGGGATATAGCAATCAGCCCCAGCATTTT | CASSPPKQGGYSNQPQHF
TRBJ2-6 | - | 16 | TRBV2 | - | TGTGCCAGCAGTGGAACTGCCCTATCTGGGGCCAACGTCCTGACTTTC | CASSGTALSGANVLTF
TRBJ2-1 | - | 16 | TRBV4-2 | - | TGTGCCAGCAGCCAAGATCTCACCGGGAGCCAGTATGAGCAGTTCTTC | CASSQDLTGSQYEQFF
TRBJ2-1 | - | 15 | TRBV9 | - | TGTGCCAGCAGCGTAGCTGCGGGACTGACGGATGAGCAGTTCTTC | CASSVAAGLTDEQFF
TRBJ2-1 | few | 13 | TRBV28 | - | TGTGCCGCCGCGCCAGCGACTTTCAATGAGCAGTTCTTC | CAAAPATFNEQFF
TRBJ1-1 | - | 13 | TRBV29-1 | TRBD1 | TGCAGCGTTGATGCTTTACGGACAGGGGAAGCTTTCTTT | CSVDALRTGEAFF
TRBJ1-5 | few | 16 | TRBV30 | TRBD1 | TGTGCCTGGAGTGTCCCACAGGGGTTCAGCAATCAGCCCCAGCATTTT | CAWSVPQGFSNQPQHF
TRBJ2-1 | - | 13 | TRBV18 | TRBD2 | TGTGCCAGCTCGCCGGGACTAGTAAATGAGCAGTTCTTC | CASSPGLVNEQFF
TRBJ2-3 | few | 17 | TRBV28 | TRBD1 | TGTGCCAGCAGTTTCAATCCGGGACAGGGACCCACGTATACGCAGTATTTT | CASSFNPGQGPTYTQYF
TRBJ2-3 | - | 15 | TRBV6-1 | TRBD1 | TGTGCCAGCAGTCAGGGGGTTGCCCCCACAGATACGCAGTATTTT | CASSQGVAPTDTQYF
TRBJ1-4 | few | 12 | TRBV30 | - | TGTGCCTGGAGTCTACCCGAAGAAAAACTGTTTTTT | CAWSLPEEKLFF
TRBJ2-7 | - | 13 | TRBV29-1 | TRBD1 | TGCAGCGTCACCGGGACAGTCATGTACGAGCAGTACTTC | CSVTGTVMYEQYF
TRBJ2-3 | - | 13 | TRBV4-2 | - | TGTGCCAGCAGCACCGAGCGCGCAGATACGCAGTATTTT | CASSTERADTQYF
TRBJ1-2 | - | 12 | TRBV2 | TRBD1 | TGTGCCAGCAGGGATACAGGGGATGGCTACACCTTC | CASRDTGDGYTF
TRBJ2-5 | - | 13 | TRBV6-5 | TRBD1 | TGTGCCAGCAGAGACAGGGGACTAGAGACCCAGTACTTC | CASRDRGLETQYF
TRBJ2-2 | - | 19 | TRBV30 | TRBD2 | TGTGCCTGGAGTTGGGGGACTAGCGGGAGGGCCCGTCAAACCGGGGAGCTGTTTTTT | CAWSWGTSGRARQTGELFF
TRBJ1-5 | - | 15 | TRBV6-5 | - | TGTGCCAGCAGCCGGGGCAGGGGAGGCAATCAGCCCCAGCATTTT | CASSRGRGGNQPQHF
TRBJ2-7 | few | 11 | TRBV4-2 | TRBD1 | TGTGCCAGCAGCCAGGACAGGGCGCAGTACTTC | CASSQDRAQYF
TRBJ2-7 | - | 13 | TRBV19 | - | TGTGCCAGTAAACGGGAATTGCCCTACGAGCAGTACTTC | CASKRELPYEQYF
TRBJ2-1 | few | 16 | TRBV4-2 | TRBD2 | TGTGCCAGCAGCCAAGCCTATAGCGGGACCTACAATGAGCAGTTCTTC | CASSQAYSGTYNEQFF
TRBJ2-7 | - | 15 | TRBV5-1 | TRBD2 | TGCGCCAGCAGCTTGGGGGCTAGCGGAATCTACGAGCAGTACTTC | CASSLGASGIYEQYF
TRBJ1-1 | few | 14 | TRBV5-6 | TRBD1 | TGTGCCAGCAGTTGGGACAGGGGAAGGACTGAAGCTTTCTTT | CASSWDRGRTEAFF